This T cell receptor beta chain appears in the sequencing data of a study of T cell responses to AZD1222 COVID-19 vaccine. TCRdb's copy holds only in-frame clones and misses some; the assay was immunoSEQ multiplex PCR. In the table there are 93,000 or so clones, about 87% of which are singletons. This specimen was peripheral blood, taken on day 0 of AZD1222 vaccination. The source of this sequence is an adult in good health.

DNA of the CDR3: TGTGCCAGTAGTAGACAGGGGGCAACTAATGAAAAACTGTTTTTT. Amino acids: CASSRQGATNEKLFF. This sequence joins TRBV19 and TRBJ1-4; 9 bases align to TRBD1. The trim removed 4 bases at V and 0 bases at J, leaving 0 bases unmatched. This CDR3 comprises 15 residues. CDR1 is LNHDA, CDR2 SQIVND, per germline (reference sequence).